This T cell receptor (beta chain) derives from a study of neurological immune-mediated disorders. In its sample, this clonotype was seen many times. Each CDR3 protein is one row after TCRdb ran MiXCR on the 5' RACE reads. The profile shows roughly 74,000 distinct CDR3 sequences, roughly 5.5% of them singletons. V trimming: 6 bases; J trimming: 4 bases; junction bases outside the gene matches: 3. Germline-derived CDR1 and CDR2 are SNHLY and FYNNEI. CDR3 length: 15 residues. Sequencing was carried out using PBMCs. The chain recombines TRBV2 with TRBJ2-1, with 13 bases that match TRBD2. The receptor comes from a man between 18 and 29 years old with multiple sclerosis. The DNA of the CDR3 is TGTGCCAGCAGCTTGACTAGCGGGGGGTACAATGAGCAGTTCTTC. Translated, it gives CASSLTSGGYNEQFF.